The rows below give T cell receptor beta chains drawn from one sample of a study of a mutant IDH1 vaccine in newly diagnosed glioma. TCRdb's copy holds only in-frame clones and misses some; the assay was immunoSEQ multiplex PCR. The table records approximately 92,000 clones, about 83% of them present only once. The sample in question was PBMCs, obtained from a glioma patient treated with radiotherapy, temozolomide or both. The receptors shown here come from a woman aged 45-59 years with glioma. Each CDR3 is given with its conserved first and last residue. Each record gives: D gene, J gene, CDR3 length, clone size, V gene, CDR3 protein, CDR3 DNA. D genes are given only for firm matches. A clone size is listed for some rows: how often the clone was seen (once, few, many), or a class if it is expanded.

d_call: NA
j_call: TRBJ1-2
cdr3_length: 12
clone_size: few
v_call: TRBV29-1
cdr3_aa: CSVGGGGYGYTF
cdr3_nt: TGCAGCGTTGGAGGGGGTGGCTATGGCTACACCTTC

d_call: NA
j_call: TRBJ1-1
cdr3_length: 14
clone_size: NA
v_call: TRBV5-1
cdr3_aa: CASTLEGGPPEAFF
cdr3_nt: TGCGCCAGCACCCTGGAGGGAGGGCCGCCTGAAGCTTTCTTT

d_call: NA
j_call: TRBJ2-3
cdr3_length: 12
clone_size: NA
v_call: TRBV6-5
cdr3_aa: CASSYSGDTQYF
cdr3_nt: TGTGCCAGCAGTTACTCCGGGGATACGCAGTATTTT

d_call: TRBD2
j_call: TRBJ2-5
cdr3_length: 14
clone_size: NA
v_call: TRBV2
cdr3_aa: CASRGPTSGETQYF
cdr3_nt: TGTGCCAGCAGGGGTCCGACTAGCGGAGAGACCCAGTACTTC

d_call: NA
j_call: TRBJ2-3
cdr3_length: 16
clone_size: NA
v_call: TRBV5-1
cdr3_aa: CASSMRRGLSTDTQYF
cdr3_nt: TGCGCCAGCAGCATGCGTCGGGGGCTGAGCACAGATACGCAGTATTTT

d_call: NA
j_call: TRBJ2-3
cdr3_length: 14
clone_size: NA
v_call: TRBV9
cdr3_aa: CASSEWGVTDTQYF
cdr3_nt: TGTGCCAGCTCGGAGTGGGGGGTCACAGATACGCAGTATTTT

d_call: NA
j_call: TRBJ1-2
cdr3_length: 16
clone_size: NA
v_call: TRBV6-1
cdr3_aa: CASSETTGTLIDGYTF
cdr3_nt: TGTGCCAGCAGTGAGACGACCGGGACACTTATCGATGGCTACACCTTC

d_call: NA
j_call: TRBJ1-5
cdr3_length: 16
clone_size: NA
v_call: TRBV4-1
cdr3_aa: CASSQAPSSTRTPQHF
cdr3_nt: TGCGCCAGCAGCCAAGCCCCATCGAGCACCCGGACACCCCAGCATTTT

d_call: NA
j_call: TRBJ2-5
cdr3_length: 13
clone_size: few
v_call: TRBV5-1
cdr3_aa: CASSLGGVETQYF
cdr3_nt: TGCGCCAGCAGCTTGGGAGGTGTTGAGACCCAGTACTTC

d_call: NA
j_call: TRBJ2-5
cdr3_length: 9
clone_size: NA
v_call: TRBV10-3
cdr3_aa: CAIGETQYF
cdr3_nt: TGTGCGATCGGAGAGACCCAGTACTTC

d_call: NA
j_call: TRBJ2-3
cdr3_length: 14
clone_size: NA
v_call: TRBV15
cdr3_aa: CATSKGGIADTQYF
cdr3_nt: TGTGCCACCAGCAAGGGGGGCATTGCAGATACGCAGTATTTT

d_call: TRBD1
j_call: TRBJ2-5
cdr3_length: 15
clone_size: NA
v_call: TRBV5-1
cdr3_aa: CASLPGQGAMQTQYF
cdr3_nt: TGCGCCAGCCTTCCGGGACAGGGGGCGATGCAGACCCAGTACTTC

d_call: NA
j_call: TRBJ1-5
cdr3_length: 14
clone_size: NA
v_call: TRBV2
cdr3_aa: CASSEGGGPQPQHF
cdr3_nt: TGTGCCAGCAGTGAAGGGGGTGGTCCTCAGCCCCAGCATTTT

d_call: NA
j_call: TRBJ1-4
cdr3_length: 14
clone_size: NA
v_call: TRBV7-9
cdr3_aa: CASSYRGPNEKLFF
cdr3_nt: TGTGCCAGCAGCTACCGCGGACCTAATGAAAAACTGTTTTTT

d_call: NA
j_call: TRBJ2-7
cdr3_length: 15
clone_size: once
v_call: TRBV5-6
cdr3_aa: CASSPVGVAMDEQYF
cdr3_nt: TGTGCCAGCAGCCCGGTAGGGGTGGCGATGGACGAGCAGTACTTC

d_call: NA
j_call: TRBJ1-1
cdr3_length: 11
clone_size: NA
v_call: TRBV19
cdr3_aa: CASSDWAEAFF
cdr3_nt: TGTGCCAGTAGTGATTGGGCTGAAGCTTTCTTT

d_call: TRBD1
j_call: TRBJ2-7
cdr3_length: 14
clone_size: NA
v_call: TRBV19
cdr3_aa: CASSTTHRGYEQYF
cdr3_nt: TGTGCCAGTAGTACTACTCACAGGGGCTACGAGCAGTACTTC

d_call: NA
j_call: TRBJ1-6
cdr3_length: 14
clone_size: NA
v_call: TRBV4-1
cdr3_aa: CASSQGAGRSPLHF
cdr3_nt: TGCGCCAGCAGCCAGGGGGCGGGGCGGTCACCCCTCCACTTT

d_call: NA
j_call: TRBJ2-3
cdr3_length: 14
clone_size: NA
v_call: TRBV6-1
cdr3_aa: CASSEAYGRPPQYF
cdr3_nt: TGTGCCAGCAGTGAAGCTTATGGGCGGCCCCCTCAGTATTTT

d_call: NA
j_call: TRBJ1-5
cdr3_length: 17
clone_size: NA
v_call: TRBV28
cdr3_aa: CASSSNSGPGGTQPQHF
cdr3_nt: TGTGCCAGCAGTTCCAATTCGGGTCCGGGAGGTACTCAGCCCCAGCATTTT

d_call: NA
j_call: TRBJ2-3
cdr3_length: 12
clone_size: once
v_call: TRBV30
cdr3_aa: CAWSGLKDTQYF
cdr3_nt: TGTGCCTGGAGTGGTCTCAAGGATACGCAGTATTTT

d_call: NA
j_call: TRBJ2-5
cdr3_length: 15
clone_size: NA
v_call: TRBV9
cdr3_aa: CASTNLGARGETQYF
cdr3_nt: TGTGCCAGCACCAACCTCGGGGCCCGCGGGGAGACCCAGTACTTC

d_call: NA
j_call: TRBJ2-7
cdr3_length: 15
clone_size: NA
v_call: TRBV7-9
cdr3_aa: CASSFSRPNSYEQYF
cdr3_nt: TGTGCCAGCAGCTTCTCCCGACCCAATTCCTACGAGCAGTACTTC

d_call: NA
j_call: TRBJ2-2
cdr3_length: 14
clone_size: NA
v_call: TRBV5-1
cdr3_aa: CASSSPGSTGELFF
cdr3_nt: TGCGCCAGCAGCTCCCCAGGTAGCACCGGGGAGCTGTTTTTT

d_call: NA
j_call: TRBJ1-1
cdr3_length: 16
clone_size: NA
v_call: TRBV7-2
cdr3_aa: CASSHPVGRLNTEAFF
cdr3_nt: TGTGCCAGCAGTCATCCCGTCGGACGGTTGAACACTGAAGCTTTCTTT

d_call: NA
j_call: TRBJ1-4
cdr3_length: 15
clone_size: NA
v_call: TRBV18
cdr3_aa: CASSPPGRGNEKLFF
cdr3_nt: TGTGCCAGCTCACCACCGGGCCGGGGTAATGAAAAACTGTTTTTT

d_call: NA
j_call: TRBJ1-2
cdr3_length: 14
clone_size: NA
v_call: TRBV6-1
cdr3_aa: CASSEVGGREGYTF
cdr3_nt: TGTGCCAGCAGTGAAGTAGGAGGGAGGGAGGGCTACACCTTC

d_call: NA
j_call: TRBJ2-5
cdr3_length: 13
clone_size: NA
v_call: TRBV7-2
cdr3_aa: CASDPGSEETQYF
cdr3_nt: TGTGCCAGCGATCCGGGCTCGGAGGAGACCCAGTACTTC

d_call: NA
j_call: TRBJ2-7
cdr3_length: 13
clone_size: NA
v_call: TRBV9
cdr3_aa: CASSPGASYEQYF
cdr3_nt: TGTGCCAGCTCCCCGGGAGCATCCTACGAGCAGTACTTC

d_call: NA
j_call: TRBJ2-1
cdr3_length: 13
clone_size: NA
v_call: TRBV9
cdr3_aa: CASSVVQSNEQFF
cdr3_nt: TGTGCCAGCAGCGTAGTTCAATCAAATGAGCAGTTCTTC

d_call: NA
j_call: TRBJ2-1
cdr3_length: 14
clone_size: NA
v_call: TRBV4-3
cdr3_aa: CASSRRGTYNEQFF
cdr3_nt: TGCGCCAGCAGCAGGAGGGGCACCTACAATGAGCAGTTCTTC

d_call: NA
j_call: TRBJ2-7
cdr3_length: 14
clone_size: NA
v_call: TRBV19
cdr3_aa: CASSIRHPLYEQYF
cdr3_nt: TGTGCCAGTAGTATCCGCCATCCCCTCTACGAGCAGTACTTC

d_call: TRBD1
j_call: TRBJ2-7
cdr3_length: 15
clone_size: NA
v_call: TRBV5-1
cdr3_aa: CASSWRTGVGYEQYF
cdr3_nt: TGCGCCAGCAGCTGGCGGACAGGGGTAGGCTACGAGCAGTACTTC

d_call: NA
j_call: TRBJ1-2
cdr3_length: 13
clone_size: NA
v_call: TRBV5-4
cdr3_aa: CASTPGSNYGYTF
cdr3_nt: TGTGCCAGCACGCCCGGGAGCAACTATGGCTACACCTTC

d_call: TRBD2
j_call: TRBJ2-1
cdr3_length: 16
clone_size: NA
v_call: TRBV2
cdr3_aa: CASRLSTGGPHNEQFF
cdr3_nt: TGTGCCAGCAGGCTATCGACGGGGGGGCCCCACAATGAGCAGTTCTTC

d_call: TRBD1
j_call: TRBJ2-5
cdr3_length: 15
clone_size: NA
v_call: TRBV6-6
cdr3_aa: CASSSQDRAQETQYF
cdr3_nt: TGTGCCAGCAGTTCCCAGGACAGGGCCCAAGAGACCCAGTACTTC

d_call: TRBD1
j_call: TRBJ1-5
cdr3_length: 16
clone_size: NA
v_call: TRBV27
cdr3_aa: CASSHGQERGNQPQHF
cdr3_nt: TGTGCCAGCAGTCATGGACAGGAACGGGGCAATCAGCCCCAGCATTTT

d_call: NA
j_call: TRBJ2-3
cdr3_length: 14
clone_size: NA
v_call: TRBV7-8
cdr3_aa: CASSFFTSTDTQYF
cdr3_nt: TGTGCCAGCAGCTTCTTCACTAGCACAGATACGCAGTATTTT

d_call: NA
j_call: TRBJ1-2
cdr3_length: 13
clone_size: NA
v_call: TRBV5-1
cdr3_aa: CASSPDSDYGYTF
cdr3_nt: TGCGCCAGCAGCCCGGACAGCGACTATGGCTACACCTTC

d_call: TRBD1
j_call: TRBJ1-1
cdr3_length: 13
clone_size: NA
v_call: TRBV7-3
cdr3_aa: CASSSGRDSKAFF
cdr3_nt: TGTGCCAGCAGCTCGGGCCGGGACAGCAAGGCTTTCTTT

d_call: TRBD1
j_call: TRBJ1-1
cdr3_length: 15
clone_size: few
v_call: TRBV5-1
cdr3_aa: CASSLTGQTNTEAFF
cdr3_nt: TGCGCCAGCAGCCTGACGGGACAGACCAACACTGAAGCTTTCTTT

d_call: NA
j_call: TRBJ1-1
cdr3_length: 18
clone_size: NA
v_call: TRBV4-3
cdr3_aa: CASSQETGDLGWGTEAFF
cdr3_nt: TGCGCCAGCAGCCAAGAAACGGGTGATCTGGGCTGGGGCACTGAAGCTTTCTTT

d_call: NA
j_call: TRBJ2-7
cdr3_length: 14
clone_size: NA
v_call: TRBV14
cdr3_aa: CASSRGRGVYEQYF
cdr3_nt: TGTGCCAGCAGCCGAGGCAGGGGCGTTTACGAGCAGTACTTC

d_call: TRBD1
j_call: TRBJ1-5
cdr3_length: 16
clone_size: NA
v_call: TRBV28
cdr3_aa: CASSFRTTGGWQPQHF
cdr3_nt: TGTGCCAGCAGTTTTAGGACCACAGGGGGTTGGCAGCCCCAGCATTTT

d_call: NA
j_call: TRBJ2-7
cdr3_length: 14
clone_size: NA
v_call: TRBV11-3
cdr3_aa: CASSPDGFSYEQYF
cdr3_nt: TGTGCCAGCAGCCCCGATGGGTTCTCCTACGAGCAGTACTTC

d_call: NA
j_call: TRBJ2-7
cdr3_length: 15
clone_size: NA
v_call: TRBV10-1
cdr3_aa: CASSEGILGTYEQYF
cdr3_nt: TGCGCCAGCAGTGAGGGGATACTAGGGACCTACGAGCAGTACTTC

d_call: NA
j_call: TRBJ1-1
cdr3_length: 13
clone_size: NA
v_call: TRBV18
cdr3_aa: CASSRDEGTEAFF
cdr3_nt: TGTGCCAGCTCGCGGGACGAAGGGACTGAAGCTTTCTTT

d_call: NA
j_call: TRBJ2-7
cdr3_length: 14
clone_size: NA
v_call: TRBV19
cdr3_aa: CASSIRADNYEQYF
cdr3_nt: TGTGCCAGTAGTATAAGGGCGGACAACTACGAGCAGTACTTC

d_call: NA
j_call: TRBJ1-1
cdr3_length: 14
clone_size: NA
v_call: TRBV5-1
cdr3_aa: CASSYLPQNTEAFF
cdr3_nt: TGCGCCAGCAGCTATTTGCCTCAGAACACTGAAGCTTTCTTT

d_call: NA
j_call: TRBJ1-6
cdr3_length: 16
clone_size: NA
v_call: TRBV25-1
cdr3_aa: CASSAAGSSYNSPLHF
cdr3_nt: TGTGCCAGCAGTGCCGCAGGGAGCTCCTATAATTCACCCCTCCACTTT

d_call: TRBD2
j_call: TRBJ2-5
cdr3_length: 18
clone_size: NA
v_call: TRBV15
cdr3_aa: CATSRGTSGGARGETQYF
cdr3_nt: TGTGCCACCAGCAGGGGGACTAGCGGGGGGGCCCGGGGAGAGACCCAGTACTTC

d_call: NA
j_call: TRBJ1-1
cdr3_length: 12
clone_size: NA
v_call: TRBV10-1
cdr3_aa: CAGGAGAGEAFF
cdr3_nt: TGCGCCGGAGGAGCGGGGGCAGGGGAAGCTTTCTTT

d_call: NA
j_call: TRBJ2-3
cdr3_length: 13
clone_size: NA
v_call: TRBV4-1
cdr3_aa: CASSQAGTDTQYF
cdr3_nt: TGCGCCAGCAGCCAAGCCGGGACAGATACGCAGTATTTT

d_call: TRBD1
j_call: TRBJ2-7
cdr3_length: 15
clone_size: NA
v_call: TRBV6-5
cdr3_aa: CASSRPGQDLYEQYF
cdr3_nt: TGTGCCAGCAGTCGGCCGGGACAGGATCTCTACGAGCAGTACTTC

d_call: NA
j_call: TRBJ1-1
cdr3_length: 17
clone_size: NA
v_call: TRBV11-3
cdr3_aa: CASSLGRGSGANTEAFF
cdr3_nt: TGTGCCAGCAGCTTAGGACGGGGCAGTGGGGCGAACACTGAAGCTTTCTTT

d_call: NA
j_call: TRBJ1-2
cdr3_length: 15
clone_size: NA
v_call: TRBV18
cdr3_aa: CASSTPSGVPGGYTF
cdr3_nt: TGTGCCAGCTCAACCCCCAGCGGGGTACCGGGTGGCTACACCTTC

d_call: NA
j_call: TRBJ2-5
cdr3_length: 13
clone_size: NA
v_call: TRBV30
cdr3_aa: CAWSAFRGGTQYF
cdr3_nt: TGTGCCTGGAGTGCGTTCCGTGGGGGGACCCAGTACTTC